This T cell receptor beta chain was identified during a study of cytomegalovirus exposure and HLA in healthy donors. Data came from immunoSEQ multiplex PCR; TCRdb stores just in-frame clones and leaves some out. This table has around 140,000 clones, around 87% appearing once. To note about this clone: Its antigen remains unidentified.

Germline V gene data show CDR1 as SGHAT and CDR2 as FQNNGV. The CDR3 runs to 15 residues. The V and J ends lost 5 bases and 0 bases respectively, with 11 bases between them. The study, taken as a whole, reports: Published work reported that the classifier diagnosed cytomegalovirus status with high specificity and sensitivity. Associated with cytomegalovirus, according to the listing, were 150 to 200 TCR beta chains. It was confirmed in vitro that three of the CMV-associated chains were specific for CMV antigens.

V is TRBV11-2 and J is TRBJ2-1; D perhaps matches TRBD2 (5 bases). This clonotype was sampled from a man aged 18 to 30 in good health and CMV-seropositive. The sample comprised PBMCs. The CDR3 spells CASSRSSSSYNEQFF. In DNA form, the CDR3 reads TGTGCCAGCAGCAGATCTAGCAGCTCCTACAATGAGCAGTTCTTC. The full variable domain, rest sourced from reference TRBV11-2 and TRBJ2-1, is EAGVAQSPRYKIIEKRQSVAFWCNPISGHATLYWYQQILGQGPKLLIQFQNNGVVDDSQLPKDRFSAERLKGVDSTLKIQPAKLEDSAVYLCASSRSSSSYNEQFFGPGTRLTVL.